The rows below give T cell receptor beta chains drawn from one sample of a study of response to subunit inactivated influenza vaccine. TCRdb analysed the RT-PCR reads with MiXCR anew, one entry per CDR3 protein. The profile shows around 760,000 distinct CDR3 sequences, roughly 13% of them singletons. This specimen was PBMCs from blood, taken approximately 15 days before vaccination. The receptors stem from a middle-aged man who received an inactivated influenza vaccine. The CDR3 runs from the conserved cysteine through the conserved F or W. Each record gives: J gene, V gene, clone size, D gene, CDR3 protein, CDR3 DNA. D genes are given only for firm matches. Size tells how often a clone was seen (once, few, many) or the class of an expanded clone, and some rows leave it out.

>TRBJ2-2|TRBV28|few|-
CASSKDLKGTGELFF
TGTGCCAGCAGTAAAGACCTAAAGGGCACCGGGGAGCTGTTTTTT
>TRBJ2-7|TRBV4-1|-|-
CASSQDPGTRSYEQYF
TGCGCCAGCAGCCAAGATCCGGGGACAAGGAGCTACGAGCAGTACTTC
>TRBJ2-1|TRBV6-6|many|-
CASVGDEQFF
TGTGCCAGCGTTGGAGATGAGCAGTTCTTC
>TRBJ2-7|TRBV10-3|-|-
CAISLGSVVDEQYF
TGTGCCATCAGCCTGGGTAGCGTCGTAGACGAGCAGTACTTC
>TRBJ2-2|TRBV20-1|-|TRBD2
CSGVLAGSGELLF
TGCAGTGGTGTCCTAGCGGGGAGTGGGGAGCTGCTTTTT
>TRBJ2-4|TRBV5-1|few|-
CASSLGSGFNIQYF
TGCGCCAGCAGCTTGGGGTCGGGCTTCAACATTCAGTACTTC
>TRBJ1-6|TRBV20-1|few|-
CSARVLGAPYNSPLHF
TGCAGTGCTAGAGTCCTGGGGGCGCCTTATAATTCACCCCTCCACTTT
>TRBJ2-2|TRBV7-2|few|-
CASSLVGSGATGELFF
TGTGCCAGCAGCTTAGTAGGATCCGGCGCCACCGGGGAGCTGTTTTTT
>TRBJ2-1|TRBV5-1|many|-
CASSLSPGINEQFF
TGCGCCAGCAGCTTGTCTCCCGGGATCAATGAGCAGTTCTTC
>TRBJ1-1|TRBV12-3/TRBV12-4|many|TRBD1
CASTGQGISTEAFF
TGTGCCAGCACTGGACAGGGAATTTCCACTGAAGCTTTCTTT
>TRBJ1-4|TRBV4-1|-|-
CASSQTRGGSGEKLFF
TGCGCCAGCAGCCAAACCCGAGGAGGGAGTGGTGAAAAACTGTTTTTT
>TRBJ2-5|TRBV9|few|TRBD1
CASSGRQGLQETQYF
TGTGCCAGCAGCGGGCGACAGGGGCTACAAGAGACCCAGTACTTC
>TRBJ2-3|TRBV20-1|many|-
CSATPDTQYF
TGCAGTGCTACACCCGATACGCAGTATTTT
>TRBJ2-3|TRBV27|few|TRBD1
CASSFGQGSQYF
TGTGCCAGCAGTTTCGGACAGGGGTCGCAGTATTTT
>TRBJ1-1|TRBV29-1|-|TRBD1
CSVGDRGLRTEAFF
TGCAGCGTGGGGGACAGGGGGCTGAGGACTGAAGCTTTCTTT
>TRBJ2-7|TRBV7-9|many|-
CASTRAYEQYF
TGTGCCAGCACCCGAGCCTACGAGCAGTACTTC
>TRBJ2-7|TRBV4-2|-|-
CASSPLPDSPYEQYF
TGTGCCAGCAGCCCCCTACCCGACAGCCCCTACGAGCAGTACTTC
>TRBJ2-3|TRBV28|few|TRBD2
CASSLYGGRAGTDTQYF
TGTGCCAGCAGTTTATACGGCGGGAGGGCCGGCACAGATACGCAGTATTTT
>TRBJ2-5|TRBV20-1|few|TRBD2
CSARVGSGSQETQYF
TGCAGTGCTAGAGTTGGTAGCGGGAGCCAAGAGACCCAGTACTTC
>TRBJ2-7|TRBV19|few|-
CASTSGSPTYEQYF
-
>TRBJ2-7|TRBV7-2|-|TRBD1
CASSSGLRDRAYEQYF
TGTGCCAGCAGCTCCGGACTCCGGGACAGGGCCTACGAGCAGTACTTC
>TRBJ2-5|TRBV6-6|few|TRBD2
CASSRTSGGQYF
TGTGCCAGCAGTAGAACTAGCGGGGGGCAGTACTTC
>TRBJ2-5|TRBV5-6|-|TRBD2
CASSSGGRAWETQYF
TGTGCCAGCAGCTCCGGCGGGAGGGCATGGGAGACCCAGTACTTC
>TRBJ2-1|TRBV3-1|once|TRBD1
CASSQVDRGGRVF
TGTGCCAGCAGCCAAGTAGACAGGGGGGGAAGGGTCTTC
>TRBJ1-2|TRBV6-1|many|-
CASTEPGVGYGYTF
TGTGCCAGCACCGAACCAGGGGTGGGCTATGGCTACACCTTC
>TRBJ2-1|TRBV28|many|-
CASSFRARKNEQFF
TGTGCCAGCAGTTTCCGGGCCAGGAAAAATGAGCAGTTCTTC
>TRBJ1-5|TRBV20-1|-|TRBD1
CSARNGTGINQPQHF
TGCAGTGCTAGAAACGGGACAGGGATCAATCAGCCCCAGCATTTT
>TRBJ2-5|TRBV30|-|-
CAWSVLGGWETQYF
TGTGCCTGGAGTGTCCTTGGAGGCTGGGAGACCCAGTACTTC
>TRBJ1-6|TRBV27|few|-
CASAGTLFSPLHF
TGTGCCAGCGCCGGGACACTGTTTTCACCCCTCCACTTT
>TRBJ2-5|TRBV7-8|-|TRBD1
CASSKGTGASETQYF
TGTGCCAGCAGCAAAGGGACAGGGGCCTCAGAGACCCAGTACTTC
>TRBJ2-1|TRBV7-9|many|-
CASSLALGAYNEQFF
TGTGCCAGCAGCTTAGCTCTGGGGGCCTACAATGAGCAGTTCTTC